Listed below are T cell receptor beta chains from one sample, sequenced in a study of T cells in localized non-small cell lung cancer. Repertoires were generated with immunoSEQ multiplex PCR, while TCRdb's copy carries only in-frame clones and drops some. The sample carries roughly 40,000 clones, around 86% recorded once. This specimen consisted of peripheral blood mononuclear cells, obtained before any cancer treatment. The receptors shown here come from a male donor at least 60 years old with stage II lung adenocarcinoma. The CDR3 runs from the conserved cysteine through the conserved F or W. The order of the fields is V gene, clone size, D gene, J gene, CDR3 DNA, CDR3 protein. The D gene is left open where the match is weak. Not all rows give a size; the values are once, few, many and, for expanded clones, a class.

V gene: TRBV16
clone size: NA
D gene: TRBD1
J gene: TRBJ2-7
CDR3 DNA: TGTGCCAGCAGCCCTATTAACTTATGGGACAGCTACGAGCAGTACTTC
CDR3 protein: CASSPINLWDSYEQYF

V gene: TRBV6-6
clone size: NA
D gene: NA
J gene: TRBJ1-3
CDR3 DNA: TGTGCCAGCCTCACTCCCCTTGGGGGAAACACCATATATTTT
CDR3 protein: CASLTPLGGNTIYF

V gene: TRBV2
clone size: NA
D gene: NA
J gene: TRBJ1-1
CDR3 DNA: TGTGCCAGCAGTGAGGAGGGAAACACTGAAGCTTTCTTT
CDR3 protein: CASSEEGNTEAFF

V gene: TRBV20-1
clone size: NA
D gene: NA
J gene: TRBJ1-2
CDR3 DNA: TGCAGTGCAAATGAAGGCTACACCTTC
CDR3 protein: CSANEGYTF

V gene: TRBV6-1
clone size: once
D gene: TRBD2
J gene: TRBJ2-1
CDR3 DNA: TGTGCCAGCAGGGACGGGGGAGCGGGAGGAAATGAGCAGTTCTTC
CDR3 protein: CASRDGGAGGNEQFF

V gene: TRBV30
clone size: NA
D gene: TRBD1
J gene: TRBJ1-2
CDR3 DNA: TGTGCCTGGAGTGGGATACAGGGGAACTATGGCTACACCTTC
CDR3 protein: CAWSGIQGNYGYTF

V gene: TRBV7-9
clone size: NA
D gene: TRBD1
J gene: TRBJ1-2
CDR3 DNA: TGTGCCAGCAGCTTTTGGGGGACAGGGGCCGGGGCTGGCTACACCTTC
CDR3 protein: CASSFWGTGAGAGYTF

V gene: TRBV7-2
clone size: NA
D gene: NA
J gene: TRBJ2-7
CDR3 DNA: TGTGCCAGCAGCTTTCGTCCTCAGGGGGAGCAGTACTTC
CDR3 protein: CASSFRPQGEQYF

V gene: TRBV30
clone size: NA
D gene: NA
J gene: TRBJ2-2
CDR3 DNA: TGTGCCTGGAGAACGGGTGGCGGGGAGCTGTTTTTT
CDR3 protein: CAWRTGGGELFF

V gene: TRBV5-1
clone size: NA
D gene: NA
J gene: TRBJ1-1
CDR3 DNA: TGCGCCAGTCGCCTTGTGGTGGACACTGAAGCTTTCTTT
CDR3 protein: CASRLVVDTEAFF

V gene: TRBV4-1
clone size: NA
D gene: NA
J gene: TRBJ2-1
CDR3 DNA: TGCGCCAGCAGCCTCCGAGCGGCCTCCAACAATGAGCAGTTCTTC
CDR3 protein: CASSLRAASNNEQFF

V gene: TRBV6-5
clone size: NA
D gene: TRBD2
J gene: TRBJ2-1
CDR3 DNA: TGTGCCAGCAGTCGGCTAGCGGGGTACAATGAGCAGTTCTTC
CDR3 protein: CASSRLAGYNEQFF

V gene: TRBV6-6
clone size: NA
D gene: NA
J gene: TRBJ1-2
CDR3 DNA: TGTGCCAGCAGTTCAACCGGGGACTATGGCTACACCTTC
CDR3 protein: CASSSTGDYGYTF

V gene: TRBV5-6
clone size: NA
D gene: NA
J gene: TRBJ1-5
CDR3 DNA: TGTGCCAGCAGCTTGGAGGGCAGGGCTGATCAGCCCCAGCATTTT
CDR3 protein: CASSLEGRADQPQHF

V gene: TRBV30
clone size: NA
D gene: NA
J gene: TRBJ1-4
CDR3 DNA: TGTGCCTGGAGTGGGGAGGTAGGGGTAGGGGAAAAACTGTTTTTT
CDR3 protein: CAWSGEVGVGEKLFF

V gene: TRBV18
clone size: NA
D gene: NA
J gene: TRBJ1-1
CDR3 DNA: TGTGCCAGCTCACCAATATCAAGTGAGGGTGAAGCTTTCTTT
CDR3 protein: CASSPISSEGEAFF

V gene: TRBV12-5
clone size: once
D gene: NA
J gene: TRBJ2-7
CDR3 DNA: TGTGCTAGTGGTTTACGATACGAGCAGTACTTC
CDR3 protein: CASGLRYEQYF

V gene: TRBV6-1
clone size: few
D gene: NA
J gene: TRBJ1-3
CDR3 DNA: TGTGCCAGCAGCAAGGACATCTCTGGAAACACCATATATTTT
CDR3 protein: CASSKDISGNTIYF

V gene: TRBV6-6
clone size: few
D gene: NA
J gene: TRBJ2-6
CDR3 DNA: TGTGCCAGCACTCCACCAGGGGCCAACGTCCTGACTTTC
CDR3 protein: CASTPPGANVLTF

V gene: TRBV7-2
clone size: once
D gene: TRBD1
J gene: TRBJ1-2
CDR3 DNA: TGTGCCAGCAGCTTAGTTGTCAGGGGGTTCTATGGCTACACCTTC
CDR3 protein: CASSLVVRGFYGYTF

V gene: TRBV28
clone size: NA
D gene: TRBD2
J gene: TRBJ2-2
CDR3 DNA: TGTGCCAGCAGCCGAAGACTAGCGGGAGCCAACACCGGGGAGCTGTTTTTT
CDR3 protein: CASSRRLAGANTGELFF

V gene: TRBV6-6
clone size: NA
D gene: TRBD1
J gene: TRBJ1-1
CDR3 DNA: TGTGCCAGCAGCCCAGAGACAGGGTTTGAAGCTTTCTTT
CDR3 protein: CASSPETGFEAFF

V gene: TRBV7-2
clone size: NA
D gene: NA
J gene: TRBJ2-4
CDR3 DNA: TGTGCCAGCAGCGTACAAACAGAAAACATTCAGTACTTC
CDR3 protein: CASSVQTENIQYF

V gene: TRBV27
clone size: NA
D gene: NA
J gene: TRBJ2-1
CDR3 DNA: TGTGCCAGCAGTGCTCCGGGCAGGGGCTACAATGAGCAGTTCTTC
CDR3 protein: CASSAPGRGYNEQFF

V gene: TRBV28
clone size: NA
D gene: NA
J gene: TRBJ2-7
CDR3 DNA: TGTGCCAGCAGTCCGCGGCAGGGATTGTACGAGCAGTACTTC
CDR3 protein: CASSPRQGLYEQYF

V gene: TRBV19
clone size: NA
D gene: TRBD1
J gene: TRBJ1-2
CDR3 DNA: TGTGCCAGTAGCGCTACGACAGGGGGCACGGGGGGCTACACCTTC
CDR3 protein: CASSATTGGTGGYTF

V gene: TRBV7-8
clone size: NA
D gene: NA
J gene: TRBJ1-5
CDR3 DNA: TGTGCCAGCAGCTTAGTGTCCCGGCACGGACTGAGCAATCAGCCCCAGCATTTT
CDR3 protein: CASSLVSRHGLSNQPQHF

V gene: TRBV7-2
clone size: NA
D gene: NA
J gene: TRBJ2-5
CDR3 DNA: TGTGCCAGCAGCCTAGGGCGAGAGACCCAGTACTTC
CDR3 protein: CASSLGRETQYF

V gene: TRBV6-6
clone size: NA
D gene: TRBD2
J gene: TRBJ2-2
CDR3 DNA: TGTGCCAGCAGTTCAGCGGGAGGCACCGGGGAGCTGTTTTTT
CDR3 protein: CASSSAGGTGELFF

V gene: TRBV6-5
clone size: NA
D gene: TRBD1
J gene: TRBJ2-7
CDR3 DNA: TGTGCCAGCAGCCGGACAGGGAGTTACGACGAGCAGTACTTC
CDR3 protein: CASSRTGSYDEQYF

V gene: TRBV25-1
clone size: NA
D gene: NA
J gene: TRBJ1-2
CDR3 DNA: TGTGCCAGCAGTGGACGGGGCGACTATGGCTACACCTTC
CDR3 protein: CASSGRGDYGYTF

V gene: TRBV30
clone size: few
D gene: NA
J gene: TRBJ1-1
CDR3 DNA: TGTGCCTGGAGTGTGGCAGGAGGGGACACTGAAGCTTTCTTT
CDR3 protein: CAWSVAGGDTEAFF

V gene: TRBV27
clone size: NA
D gene: TRBD1
J gene: TRBJ1-1
CDR3 DNA: TGTGCCAGCAGAATACTTCGACAGGGCTCTAACACTGAAGCTTTCTTT
CDR3 protein: CASRILRQGSNTEAFF

V gene: TRBV5-5
clone size: NA
D gene: NA
J gene: TRBJ1-2
CDR3 DNA: TGTGCCAGCAGCTACGACCGAGGAACCTATGGCTACACCTTC
CDR3 protein: CASSYDRGTYGYTF

V gene: TRBV19
clone size: NA
D gene: NA
J gene: TRBJ1-3
CDR3 DNA: TGTGCCAGTACCTACCGGACAGCTGGAAACACCATATATTTT
CDR3 protein: CASTYRTAGNTIYF

V gene: TRBV4-2
clone size: NA
D gene: TRBD2
J gene: TRBJ2-3
CDR3 DNA: TGTGCCAGCAGCGCACTAGCGACCGGGGGAGATACGCAGTATTTT
CDR3 protein: CASSALATGGDTQYF

V gene: TRBV30
clone size: NA
D gene: NA
J gene: TRBJ2-6
CDR3 DNA: TGTGCCTGGACCCAGGGCGGGGCGTCCTCTGGGGCCAACGTCCTGACTTTC
CDR3 protein: CAWTQGGASSGANVLTF

V gene: TRBV6-1
clone size: NA
D gene: NA
J gene: TRBJ1-5
CDR3 DNA: TGTGCCAGCAGTGATGCAGGAGCGACAAATCAGCCCCAGCATTTT
CDR3 protein: CASSDAGATNQPQHF

V gene: TRBV5-1
clone size: NA
D gene: NA
J gene: TRBJ1-3
CDR3 DNA: TGCGCCAGCAGCTTCGGCCAGGTAGATTCTGGAAACACCATATATTTT
CDR3 protein: CASSFGQVDSGNTIYF

V gene: TRBV19
clone size: NA
D gene: NA
J gene: TRBJ1-2
CDR3 DNA: TGTGCCAGTAGTGCGGGCCCTCGGGACGGCTACACCTTC
CDR3 protein: CASSAGPRDGYTF

V gene: TRBV18
clone size: NA
D gene: TRBD2
J gene: TRBJ2-5
CDR3 DNA: TGTGCCAGCTCACCCTTCCTAGCGGGAGAAGAGACCCAGTACTTC
CDR3 protein: CASSPFLAGEETQYF